The present T cell receptor (beta chain) was sequenced within a study of blood T cell repertoires in COVID-19. The CDR3 is 19 amino acids. Unmatched junction bases numbered 12, after V lost 0 bases and J lost 1 base. Germline CDR1 reads SGHRS; CDR2 reads YFSETQ. Measured with immunoSEQ multiplex PCR; TCRdb has only the in-frame clones, and not every one. This sample has tens of thousands of clones, with approximately 87% found just once. Sequenced: peripheral blood. The V call is TRBV5-1, the J call TRBJ2-4; 8 nucleotides align to TRBD1. The TCR sequence derives from a man aged 50 or older with active COVID-19. This CDR3 reads CASSLEAGGADLAKNIQYF. The CDR3 nucleotides read TGCGCCAGCAGCTTGGAGGCAGGGGGCGCCGATCTGGCCAAAAACATTCAGTACTTC.